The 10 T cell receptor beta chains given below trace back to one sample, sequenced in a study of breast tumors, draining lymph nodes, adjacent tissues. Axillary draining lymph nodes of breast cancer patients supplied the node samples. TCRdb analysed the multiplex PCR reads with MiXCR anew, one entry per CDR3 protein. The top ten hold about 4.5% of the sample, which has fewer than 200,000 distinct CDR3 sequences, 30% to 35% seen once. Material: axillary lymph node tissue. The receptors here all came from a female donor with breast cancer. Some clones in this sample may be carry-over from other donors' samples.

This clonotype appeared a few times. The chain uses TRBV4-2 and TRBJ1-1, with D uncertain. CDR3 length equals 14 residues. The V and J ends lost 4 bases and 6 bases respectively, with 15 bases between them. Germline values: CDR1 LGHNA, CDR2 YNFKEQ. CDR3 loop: CASSPKILGAEAFF. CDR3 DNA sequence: TGTGCCAGCAGCCCTAAGATCCTCGGCGCTGAAGCTTTCTTT.

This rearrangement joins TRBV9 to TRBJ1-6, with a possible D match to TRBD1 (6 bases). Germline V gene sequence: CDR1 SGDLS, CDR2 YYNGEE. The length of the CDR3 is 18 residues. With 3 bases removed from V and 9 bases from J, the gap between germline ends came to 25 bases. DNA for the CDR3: TGTGCCAGCAGCGGGGACAACCTATGTGGGGGGGGAGGTTCACCCCTCCACTTT. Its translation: CASSGDNLCGGGGSPLHF.

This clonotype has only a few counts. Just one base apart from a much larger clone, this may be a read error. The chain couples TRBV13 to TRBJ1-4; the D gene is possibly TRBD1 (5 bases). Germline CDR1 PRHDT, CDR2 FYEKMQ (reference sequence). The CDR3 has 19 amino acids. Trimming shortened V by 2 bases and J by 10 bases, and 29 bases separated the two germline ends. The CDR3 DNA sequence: TGTGCCAGCAGCTTACCTTTTGCAGGGCGCTCACAACCACCTTCAAAACTGTTTTTT. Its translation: CASSLPFAGRSQPPSKLFF.

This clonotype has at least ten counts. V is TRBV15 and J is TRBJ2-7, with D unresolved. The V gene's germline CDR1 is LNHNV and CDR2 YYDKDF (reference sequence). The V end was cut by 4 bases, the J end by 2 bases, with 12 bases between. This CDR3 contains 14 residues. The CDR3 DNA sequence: TGTGCCACCAGCATCGGGCCTTTTGCCTACGAGCAGTACTTC. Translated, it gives CATSIGPFAYEQYF.

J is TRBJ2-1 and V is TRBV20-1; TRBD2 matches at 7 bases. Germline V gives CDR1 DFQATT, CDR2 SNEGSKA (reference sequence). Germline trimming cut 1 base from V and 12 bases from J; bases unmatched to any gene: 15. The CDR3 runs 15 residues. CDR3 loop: CSARAGSSGRFSQFF. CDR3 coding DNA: TGCAGTGCTAGAGCCGGGTCTAGCGGCCGCTTCTCGCAGTTCTTC.

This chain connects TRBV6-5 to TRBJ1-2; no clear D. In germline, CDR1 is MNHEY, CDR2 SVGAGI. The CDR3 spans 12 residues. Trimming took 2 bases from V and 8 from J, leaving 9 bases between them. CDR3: CASSYGGKGYTF. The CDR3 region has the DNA TGTGCCAGCAGTTACGGTGGCAAGGGCTACACCTTC.

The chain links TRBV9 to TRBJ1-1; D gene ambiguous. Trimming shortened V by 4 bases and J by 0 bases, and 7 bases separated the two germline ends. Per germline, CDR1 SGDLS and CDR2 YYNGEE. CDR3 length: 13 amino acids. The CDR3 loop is CASSFQVNTEAFF. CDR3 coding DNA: TGTGCCAGCAGCTTCCAAGTGAACACTGAAGCTTTCTTT.

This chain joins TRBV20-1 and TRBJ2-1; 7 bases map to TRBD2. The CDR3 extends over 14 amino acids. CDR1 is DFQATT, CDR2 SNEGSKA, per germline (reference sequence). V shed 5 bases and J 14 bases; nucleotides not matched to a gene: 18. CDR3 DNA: TGCAGTGCTTCAAGCGGGATATCTCCCTGGTGGAAGTTCTTC. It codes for CSASSGISPWWKFF.

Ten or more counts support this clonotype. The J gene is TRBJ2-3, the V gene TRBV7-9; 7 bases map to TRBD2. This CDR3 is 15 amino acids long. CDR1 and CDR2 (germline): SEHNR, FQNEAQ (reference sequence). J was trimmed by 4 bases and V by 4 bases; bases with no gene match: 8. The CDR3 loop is CASSSLGGSPDTQYF. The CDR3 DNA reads TGTGCCAGCAGCTCCCTGGGGGGGAGCCCAGATACGCAGTATTTT.

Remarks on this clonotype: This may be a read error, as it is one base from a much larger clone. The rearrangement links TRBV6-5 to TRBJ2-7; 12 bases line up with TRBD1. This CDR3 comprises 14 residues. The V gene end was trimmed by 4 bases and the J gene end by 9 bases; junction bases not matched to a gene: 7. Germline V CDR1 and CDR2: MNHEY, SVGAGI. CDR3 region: CASSWDRGLRVQYF. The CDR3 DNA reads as TGTGCCAGCAGTTGGGACAGGGGGCTGAGGGTGCAGTACTTC.